The sequence of this T cell receptor beta chain was determined in a study of early T cells in non-severe SARS-CoV-2 infection. Turning to the study itself: Sequencing of unsorted whole blood was done on bulk RNA, leaving chains unpaired.

V shed 5 bases, J shed 5 bases, and the junction held 5 bases outside the gene matches. The CDR3 length is 14 residues. Regarding this clonotype: Its target is unknown.

Each CDR3 protein gets one entry after TCRdb re-called the 5' RACE reads with MiXCR. The sample consists of approximately 69,000 distinct CDR3 sequences, about an eighth of them appearing once. Points from the study as a whole: Anti-spike CD8 specificities were favored by VDJdb matching, whose results missed private and CD4 specificities.

The V call is TRBV12-3 or TRBV12-4, the J call TRBJ2-7; 11 positions agree with TRBD1. The material sequenced was whole blood. This clonotype was sampled from an adult who was a healthcare worker with PCR-confirmed SARS-CoV-2 infection or an uninfected control (not recorded which). The CDR3 DNA sequence: TGTGCCAGCAGTCGGGACAGGGGGAAAGACGAGCAGTACTTC. The encoded protein is CASSRDRGKDEQYF.